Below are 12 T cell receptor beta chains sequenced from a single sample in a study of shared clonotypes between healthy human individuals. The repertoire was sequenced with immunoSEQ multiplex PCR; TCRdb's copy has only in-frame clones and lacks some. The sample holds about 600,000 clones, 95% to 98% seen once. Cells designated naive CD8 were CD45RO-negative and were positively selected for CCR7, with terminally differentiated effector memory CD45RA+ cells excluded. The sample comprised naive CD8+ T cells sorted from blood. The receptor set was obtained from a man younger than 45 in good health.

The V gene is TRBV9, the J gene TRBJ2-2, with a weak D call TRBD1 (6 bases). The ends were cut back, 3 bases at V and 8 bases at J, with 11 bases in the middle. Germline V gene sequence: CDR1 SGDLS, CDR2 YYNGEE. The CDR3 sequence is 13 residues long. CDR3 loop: CASSDRVEGELFF. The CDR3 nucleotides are TGTGCCAGCAGCGACAGGGTTGAAGGGGAGCTGTTTTTT.

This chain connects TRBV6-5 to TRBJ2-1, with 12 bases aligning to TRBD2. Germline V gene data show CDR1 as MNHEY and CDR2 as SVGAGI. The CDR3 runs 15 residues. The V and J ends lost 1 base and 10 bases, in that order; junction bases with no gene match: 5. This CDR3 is CASSYLASGRAEQFF. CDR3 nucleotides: TGTGCCAGCAGTTACTTGGCTAGCGGGAGGGCCGAGCAGTTCTTC.

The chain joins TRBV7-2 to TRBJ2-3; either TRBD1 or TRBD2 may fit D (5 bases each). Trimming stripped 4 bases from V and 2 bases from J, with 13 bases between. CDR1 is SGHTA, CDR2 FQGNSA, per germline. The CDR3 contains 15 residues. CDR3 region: CASSYGTGSTDTQYF. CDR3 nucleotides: TGTGCCAGCAGCTACGGGACGGGATCCACAGATACGCAGTATTTT.

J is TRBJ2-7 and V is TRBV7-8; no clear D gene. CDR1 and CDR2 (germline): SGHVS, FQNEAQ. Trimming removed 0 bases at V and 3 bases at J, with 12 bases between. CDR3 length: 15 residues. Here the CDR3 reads CASSLAYSSGYEQYF. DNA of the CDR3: TGTGCCAGCAGCTTAGCGTACTCCTCCGGCTACGAGCAGTACTTC.

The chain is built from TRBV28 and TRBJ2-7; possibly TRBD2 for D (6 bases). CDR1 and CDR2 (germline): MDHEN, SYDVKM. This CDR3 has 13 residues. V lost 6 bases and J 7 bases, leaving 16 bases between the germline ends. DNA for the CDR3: TGTGCCAGCAGCCGCTTACGGGAGTTAGAGCAGTACTTC. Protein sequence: CASSRLRELEQYF.

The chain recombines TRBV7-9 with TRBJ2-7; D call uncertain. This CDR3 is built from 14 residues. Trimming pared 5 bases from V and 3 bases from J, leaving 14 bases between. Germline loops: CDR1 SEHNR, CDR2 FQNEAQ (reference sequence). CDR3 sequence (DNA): TGTGCCAGCAGCCACCCGAAATCTGTCTACGAGCAGTACTTC. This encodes CASSHPKSVYEQYF.

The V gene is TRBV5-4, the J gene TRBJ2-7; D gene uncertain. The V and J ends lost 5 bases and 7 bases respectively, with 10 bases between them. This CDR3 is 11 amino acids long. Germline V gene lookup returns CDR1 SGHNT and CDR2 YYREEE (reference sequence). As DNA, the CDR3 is TGTGCCAGCAGTACCCTGGGGGAGCAGTACTTC. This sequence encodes CASSTLGEQYF.

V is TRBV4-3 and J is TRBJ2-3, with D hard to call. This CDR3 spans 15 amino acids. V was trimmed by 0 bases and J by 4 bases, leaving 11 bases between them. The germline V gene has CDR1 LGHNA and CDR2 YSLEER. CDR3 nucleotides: TGCGCCAGCAGCCAAGATTATTACAGATCAGATACGCAGTATTTT. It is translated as CASSQDYYRSDTQYF.

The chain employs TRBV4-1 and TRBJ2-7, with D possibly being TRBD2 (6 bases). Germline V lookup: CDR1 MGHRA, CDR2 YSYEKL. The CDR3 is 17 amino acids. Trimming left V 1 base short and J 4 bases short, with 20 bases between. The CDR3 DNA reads TGCGCCAGCAGCCAAGTTGAGACCGGGACTGCGACGTACGAGCAGTACTTC. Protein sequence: CASSQVETGTATYEQYF.

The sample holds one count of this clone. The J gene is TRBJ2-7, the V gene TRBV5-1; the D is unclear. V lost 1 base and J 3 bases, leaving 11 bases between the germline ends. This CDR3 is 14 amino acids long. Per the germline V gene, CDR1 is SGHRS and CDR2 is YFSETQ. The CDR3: CASSLSSWGYEQYF. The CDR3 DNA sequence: TGCGCCAGCAGCTTGTCATCGTGGGGCTACGAGCAGTACTTC.

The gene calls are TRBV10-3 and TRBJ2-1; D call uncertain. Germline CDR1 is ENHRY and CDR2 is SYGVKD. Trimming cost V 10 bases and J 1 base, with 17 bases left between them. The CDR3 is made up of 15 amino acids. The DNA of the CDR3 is TGTGCCAGCTTCCCCAGTCCGGAGTCCTACAATGAGCAGTTCTTC. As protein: CASFPSPESYNEQFF.

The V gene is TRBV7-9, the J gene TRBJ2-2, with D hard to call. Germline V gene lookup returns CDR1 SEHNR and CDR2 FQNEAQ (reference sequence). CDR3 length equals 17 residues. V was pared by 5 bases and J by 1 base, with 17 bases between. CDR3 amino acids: CASSQLPRRQNTGELFF. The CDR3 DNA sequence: TGTGCCAGCAGCCAATTGCCGCGCCGACAGAACACCGGGGAGCTGTTTTTT.